Listed below are T cell receptor beta chains from one sample, sequenced in a study of OX40 agonist ivuxolimab in advanced cancers. Repertoires were generated with immunoSEQ multiplex PCR, while TCRdb's copy carries only in-frame clones and drops some. The repertoire has more than 60,000 clones, roughly 84% of them found once; the top ten carry roughly 0.25%. Here the sequenced sample was CD4+ or CD8+ T cells sorted from blood, taken in a trial of the OX40 agonist ivuxolimab. These receptors were taken from an adult with an advanced solid tumor such as melanoma, head and neck, liver or kidney cancer. Each CDR3 is given without its conserved first and last residue.

v_gene | CDR3aa
TRBV6-5 | ASSSTRTTGNKAF
TRBV7-2 | ASSPTVAGSLNYEQY
TRBV14 | ASSSGTGAEYGYT
TRBV29-1 | SVLTGTYEQY
TRBV7-2 | ASSLGPSTNEKLF
TRBV2 | ASMYNGEAF
TRBV19 | ASSSEIVQF
TRBV6-5 | ASSYRGWRVGGYT
TRBV6-5 | ASSYSGTSGYEQY
TRBV7-6 | ASSGTGNTIY
TRBV9 | ASSVGPNTEAF
TRBV5-1 | ASREGRTALDYEQY
TRBV21-1 | ASSKGEVYEQY
TRBV15 | ATSEGTSGSTDTQY